This entry concerns a single T cell receptor beta chain. The antigen is undetermined. The CDR3 is made up of 17 amino acids. The sample belongs to a study of T cells expressing NK-cell markers. Template switching by 5'RACE with UMIs generated the TCR beta cDNA. TCRdb re-called the 5' RACE reads; every CDR3 protein appears as one record, without DNA. The sample has hundreds of thousands of distinct CDR3 sequences; the top ten hold roughly 3.4%. Broader study findings: Dominant NKG2C+ clonotypes were found to form about 1.0-7.5% of CD8+ T cells in six donors.

Sequenced sample: blood T cells: a sorted CD56 or NKG2C T cell subset, CD4+ or CD8+ T cells, or bulk PBMC T cells (not recorded which). This rearrangement joins TRBV12-3 or TRBV12-4 to TRBJ1-5; no DNA is available, so the TRBD1 call from TCRdb remains unchecked. This receptor was identified in a man younger than 30 in good health. The CDR3 loop reads CASSFLGQASGNQPQHF.